The sequence of this T cell receptor (beta chain) was determined in a study of blood T cell repertoires in COVID-19. Study as a whole: Some COVID-19 samples were acute and others convalescent; all came from the United States, Italy and Spain. Sources were T cells, B-cell-depleted T cells, or PBMCs; the material itself was cDNA or gDNA.

In the authors' methods: Reference gene primer amplification gave nucleated cell count estimates. Generated by immunoSEQ multiplex PCR, the TCRdb table keeps only in-frame clones and is missing some. That table gives V, J and clone size, and the DNA gave D and trimming. There are 200,000 to 250,000 clones in the sample; about 90% occur only once, and just over 3% lies in the top ten. This CDR3 region has 16 residues. The V end lost 2 bases, the J end lost 4 bases, and 17 bases lay between the germline ends. Per germline, CDR1 MGHRA and CDR2 YSYEKL. The chain is built from TRBV4-1 and TRBJ1-2, with D perhaps matching TRBD1 (5 bases). The sequenced sample was peripheral blood. This clonotype was sampled from a woman in her thirties who had recovered from COVID-19. This CDR3 reads CASSQPWEGEGYGYTF. For the CDR3, the DNA is TGCGCCAGCAGCCAACCCTGGGAAGGGGAAGGCTATGGCTACACCTTC.